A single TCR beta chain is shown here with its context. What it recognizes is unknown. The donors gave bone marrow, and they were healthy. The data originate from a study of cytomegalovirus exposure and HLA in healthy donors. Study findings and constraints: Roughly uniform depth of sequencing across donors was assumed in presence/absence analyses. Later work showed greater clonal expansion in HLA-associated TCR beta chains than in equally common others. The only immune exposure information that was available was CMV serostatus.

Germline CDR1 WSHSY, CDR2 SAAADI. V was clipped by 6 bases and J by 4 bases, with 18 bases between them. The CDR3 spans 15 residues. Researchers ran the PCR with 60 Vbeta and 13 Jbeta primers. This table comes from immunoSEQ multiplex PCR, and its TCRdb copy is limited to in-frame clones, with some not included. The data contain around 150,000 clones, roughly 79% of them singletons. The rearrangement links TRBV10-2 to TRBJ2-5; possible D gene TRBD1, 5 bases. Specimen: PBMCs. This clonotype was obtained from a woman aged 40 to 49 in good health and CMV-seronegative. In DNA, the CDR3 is TGCGCCAGCAGCCCAGGGTCGAGTCGCCTAGAGACCCAGTACTTC. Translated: CASSPGSSRLETQYF.